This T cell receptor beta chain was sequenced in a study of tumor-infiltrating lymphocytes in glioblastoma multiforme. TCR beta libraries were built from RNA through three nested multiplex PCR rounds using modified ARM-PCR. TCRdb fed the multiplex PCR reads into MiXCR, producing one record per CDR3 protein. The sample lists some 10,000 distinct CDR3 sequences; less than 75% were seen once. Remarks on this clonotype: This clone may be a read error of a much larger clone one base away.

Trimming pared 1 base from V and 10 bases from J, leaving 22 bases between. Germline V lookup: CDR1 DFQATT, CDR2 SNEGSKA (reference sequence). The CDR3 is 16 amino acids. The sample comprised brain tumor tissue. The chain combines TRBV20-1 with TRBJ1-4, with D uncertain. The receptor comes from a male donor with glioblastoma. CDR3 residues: CSARATEDGWDGKLFF. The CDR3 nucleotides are TGCAGTGCTAGAGCCACCGAGGACGGCTGGGATGGAAAACTGTTTTTT.